These 21 T cell receptor beta chains originate from one sample sequenced in a study of PD-1 blockade in classical Hodgkin lymphoma. Regarding time point: cycle 4 day 1 (C4D1), after more than five weeks of nivolumab. All patients experienced relapse after autologous stem cell transplantation, and brentuximab vedotin exposure was variable. Clones were read by immunoSEQ multiplex PCR, and TCRdb kept only the in-frame ones, dropping some. The sample consists of approximately 61,000 clones, 70% to 90% of them appearing once. Sequences were derived from peripheral blood mononuclear cells (PBMCs), sampled before the fourth cycle of nivolumab. These receptors were collected from a human donor with classical Hodgkin lymphoma.

This chain joins TRBV5-1 and TRBJ1-6; possible D gene TRBD1, 6 bases. The germline V gene has CDR1 SGHRS and CDR2 YFSETQ. The CDR3 is made up of 15 amino acids. V was trimmed by 4 bases and J by 7 bases, leaving 15 bases between them. CDR3: CASSPLTGSNSPLHF. As DNA, the CDR3 is TGCGCCAGCAGCCCGCTGACAGGATCCAATTCACCCCTCCACTTT.

The chain recombines TRBV10-1 with TRBJ1-3; the D is unclear. Trimming stripped 3 bases from V and 0 bases from J, with 12 bases between. Germline V gives CDR1 WNHNN, CDR2 SYGVQD (reference sequence). The CDR3 has 16 amino acids. The CDR3 region is CASSDYGVFSGNTIYF. The CDR3 DNA reads as TGCGCCAGCAGTGACTACGGGGTCTTCTCTGGAAACACCATATATTTT.

The CDR3 DNA reads as TGTGCCACCTCACTTAGATGGGGGAACACTGAAGCTTTCTTT. The encoded protein is CATSLRWGNTEAFF. The rearrangement joins TRBV27 to TRBJ1-1; D not certain. Looked up from germline, CDR1 is MNHEY and CDR2 is SMNVEV (reference sequence). The V and J ends lost 10 bases and 1 base respectively, with 16 bases between them. The length of the CDR3 is 14 residues.

This clone came up once. This sequence joins TRBV7-7 and TRBJ2-2; 11 positions agree with TRBD2. Germline CDR1 SSHAT, CDR2 FNYEAQ (reference sequence). After removal of 5 bases from V and 6 bases from J, the junction contained 5 bases not matched to a gene. The CDR3 sequence is 15 residues long. CDR3 region: CASSHSGGESGELFF. The DNA of the CDR3 is TGTGCCAGCAGCCATAGCGGGGGGGAATCCGGGGAGCTGTTTTTT.

As regards this clone: Distinct nucleotide sequences in the sample also encode this CDR3. The V call is TRBV5-1, the J call TRBJ1-5; 10 bases match TRBD1. The CDR3 runs 13 residues. The germline gives CDR1 SGHRS, CDR2 YFSETQ. Trimming took 3 bases from V and 7 from J; bases not matched to a gene: 1. The CDR3 region has the DNA TGCGCCAGCAGCTCGGGACAGGGGCAGCCCCAGCATTTT. Its translation is CASSSGQGQPQHF. Drawing the rest from reference TRBV5-1 and TRBJ1-5, the complete variable domain is KAGVTQTPRYLIKTRGQQVTLSCSPISGHRSVSWYQQTPGQGLQFLFEYFSETQRNKGNFPGRFSGRQFSNSRSEMNVSTLELGDSALYLCASSSGQGQPQHFGDGTRLSIL.

The rearrangement links TRBV6-4 to TRBJ2-1; TRBD1 might be the D (7 bases). The CDR3 contains 13 residues. V gave up 5 bases and J gave up 9 bases, with 14 bases separating them. CDR1 and CDR2 from the germline V gene are MRHNA and SNTAGT. The CDR3 DNA reads TGTGCCAGCAGTCAGGGGGACGGGGGTGAGCAGTTCTTC. It codes for CASSQGDGGEQFF.

The chain has TRBV28 and TRBJ1-4, with a weak D call TRBD1 (5 bases). V lost 9 bases and J 2 bases, leaving 13 bases between the germline ends. The CDR3 sequence is 14 residues long. Germline CDR1 MDHEN, CDR2 SYDVKM. The CDR3 DNA sequence: TGTGCCAGACGGGGGGTGTCGACTAATGAAAAACTGTTTTTT. Amino acid sequence: CARRGVSTNEKLFF. The full variable domain, its missing parts supplied by reference TRBV28 and TRBJ1-4, is DVKVTQSSRYLVKRTGEKVFLECVQDMDHENMFWYRQDPGLGLRLIYFSYDVKMKEKGDIPEGYSVSREKKERFSLILESASTNQTSMYLCARRGVSTNEKLFFGSGTQLSVL.

This clone was detected only once. The chain combines TRBV2 with TRBJ1-6; D is undetermined. Per germline, CDR1 SNHLY and CDR2 FYNNEI. Trimming pared 4 bases from V and 9 bases from J, leaving 16 bases between. The CDR3 loop spans 15 amino acids. The CDR3, as DNA: TGTGCCAGCAGTGCCCCAGGCCCCGGGAGTTCACCCCTCCACTTT. Translated: CASSAPGPGSSPLHF.

CDR3 in amino acids: CASSFNTGSHEKLFF. The CDR3 region has the DNA TGTGCCAGCAGTTTTAATACAGGCTCTCATGAAAAACTGTTTTTT. The chain recombines TRBV27 with TRBJ1-4; tentative D call: TRBD1 (5 bases). From germline, CDR1 is MNHEY and CDR2 SMNVEV (reference sequence). The ends were cut back, 3 bases at V and 6 bases at J, with 14 bases in the middle. There are 15 residues in the CDR3.

The chain has TRBV21-1 and TRBJ1-2; the D segment call TRBD1 is taken from the table without a DNA check. TRBV21-1 is reported as a pseudogene. CDR3 length: 14 residues. Here the CDR3 reads CASKWDRTNYGYTF. CDR3 nucleotides: TGTGCCAGCAAGTGGGACAGAACTAACTATGGCTACACCTTC.

This clone was found a few times. The chain combines TRBV23-1 with TRBJ2-5; D call uncertain. TRBV23-1 is placed among ORFs of uncertain function. V lost 4 bases and J lost 2, with 14 bases in between. This CDR3 region has 15 residues. The CDR3 sequence: CASSRVPTSQETQYF. The CDR3, as DNA: TGCGCCAGCAGTCGGGTCCCTACCTCACAAGAGACCCAGTACTTC.

This chain connects TRBV2 to TRBJ2-4; a weak D match, TRBD1 (6 bases). Germline V lookup: CDR1 SNHLY, CDR2 FYNNEI. This CDR3 comprises 13 residues. Deletions cut 6 bases from V and 6 bases from J, with 12 bases between. In DNA form, the CDR3 reads TGTGCCAGCAGGGGCCTAGGGGGAAACATTCAGTACTTC. This gives the protein CASRGLGGNIQYF.

In DNA form, the CDR3 reads TGCGCCAGCAGCTTGGGGGAATCCTCTGGAAACACCATATATTTT. It is translated as CASSLGESSGNTIYF. The chain uses TRBV5-1 and TRBJ1-3; D is uncertain. This CDR3 spans 15 amino acids. CDR1 is SGHRS, CDR2 YFSETQ, per germline. Trimming took 0 bases from V and 0 from J, leaving 7 bases between them.

The chain uses TRBV7-8 and TRBJ1-2; no reliable D call. Per germline, CDR1 SGHVS and CDR2 FQNEAQ. The V end was cut by 2 bases, the J end by 2 bases, with 15 bases between. The CDR3 totals 16 residues. The CDR3 region is CASSLRSQNPNYGYTF. The CDR3 bases are TGTGCCAGCAGCTTACGGAGTCAAAACCCCAACTATGGCTACACCTTC. The full variable domain, completed using reference TRBV7-8 and TRBJ1-2, is GAGVSQSPRYKVAKRGQDVALRCDPISGHVSLFWYQQALGQGPEFLTYFQNEAQLDKSGLPSDRFFAERPEGSVSTLKIQRTQQEDSAVYLCASSLRSQNPNYGYTFGSGTRLTVV.

The V call is TRBV5-1, the J call TRBJ1-2; 7 nucleotides line up with TRBD1. The CDR3 contains 13 residues. Germline CDR1 reads SGHRS; CDR2 reads YFSETQ. The trim removed 3 bases at V and 4 bases at J, leaving 3 bases unmatched. The CDR3 here is CASSSTGLYGYTF. The CDR3 coding sequence is TGCGCCAGCAGCTCGACAGGGCTCTATGGCTACACCTTC.

This chain links TRBV6-1 with TRBJ1-2; 7 bases are a match to TRBD1. The CDR3 has 12 residues. With 10 bases clipped from V and 8 bases from J, the junction kept 10 bases outside the gene matches. Germline-derived CDR1 and CDR2 are MNHNS and SASEGT. CDR3 protein: CATLDDRDGYTF. CDR3 DNA: TGTGCCACCCTAGACGACAGGGACGGCTACACCTTC.

In its sample, this clone was seen a few times. CDR3 DNA sequence: TGCGCCAGCAGCTTGGCTAGCGGGGGCGCCTACGAGCAGTACTTC. It yields the protein CASSLASGGAYEQYF. The J gene is TRBJ2-7, the V gene TRBV5-1; 10 bases align to TRBD2. There are 15 residues in the CDR3. Germline trimming cut 0 bases from V and 2 bases from J; bases unmatched to any gene: 2. CDR1 is SGHRS and CDR2 is YFSETQ in the germline V gene.

J is TRBJ2-7 and V is TRBV5-1; no definite D call. This CDR3 region has 13 residues. With 6 bases removed from V and 2 bases from J, the gap between germline ends came to 12 bases. The germline CDR1 and CDR2 sequences are SGHRS and YFSETQ. DNA for the CDR3: TGCGCCAGCAAAACCCCCCAAACCTACGAGCAGTACTTC. Translating it yields CASKTPQTYEQYF.

CDR3 protein: CASSFEPTGYGYTF. The CDR3 nucleotides are TGCGCCAGCAGCTTTGAGCCGACCGGCTATGGCTACACCTTC. This chain connects TRBV5-1 to TRBJ1-2, with unresolved D. Germline CDR1 and CDR2: SGHRS and YFSETQ. The CDR3 is made up of 14 amino acids. V gave up 2 bases and J gave up 4 bases, with 12 bases separating them.

The chain has TRBV5-1 and TRBJ1-1; the D is unclear. The CDR3 is made up of 13 amino acids. Germline V gene data show CDR1 as SGHRS and CDR2 as YFSETQ. V lost 1 base and J 8 bases, leaving 12 bases between the germline ends. Written as DNA, the CDR3 is TGCGCCAGCAGCTTGACAACACCGGGAGAAGCTTTCTTT. Translated, it gives CASSLTTPGEAFF. The entire variable domain, with the rest obtained from reference TRBV5-1 and TRBJ1-1, is as follows: KAGVTQTPRYLIKTRGQQVTLSCSPISGHRSVSWYQQTPGQGLQFLFEYFSETQRNKGNFPGRFSGRQFSNSRSEMNVSTLELGDSALYLCASSLTTPGEAFFGQGTRLTVV.

This chain links TRBV5-1 with TRBJ2-1; 7 bases fit TRBD2. CDR1 SGHRS and CDR2 YFSETQ come from the germline V gene. This CDR3 region has 15 residues. The junction had 7 bases not matched to a gene; V was cut back by 7 bases and J by 0 bases. The CDR3 region has the DNA TGCGCCAGCCTTGGGGGGGGGAGCTCCTACAATGAGCAGTTCTTC. Translation gives CASLGGGSSYNEQFF.